This is a list of T cell receptor beta chains from one sample in a study of blood T cell repertoires in COVID-19. Sequencing was performed with immunoSEQ multiplex PCR; in TCRdb, only in-frame clones are kept and a portion is missing. The sample lists just under 20,000 clones; roughly 81% were seen once. Sequenced sample: peripheral blood. These receptors originate from a human donor with active COVID-19. The donor label of this sample is uncertain. The CDR3 runs from the conserved cysteine through the conserved F or W. Only some rows state a clone size, as once, few, many or a class for expanded clones.

length | J | size | V | CDR3
18 | TRBJ2-3 | NA | TRBV7-9 | CASSLGQGLAGTTDTQYF
15 | TRBJ1-1 | NA | TRBV27 | CASRAQGAMNTEAFF
16 | TRBJ1-3 | once | TRBV30 | CAWSVRGGTSGNTIYF
17 | TRBJ1-5 | few | TRBV4-1 | CASSRGPPGQGSQPQHF
16 | TRBJ1-6 | NA | TRBV19 | CASSMLPSGGNSPLHF
16 | TRBJ2-5 | NA | TRBV3-1/TRBV3-2 | CASSQSTSGSQETQYF
14 | TRBJ2-7 | NA | TRBV15 | CATSRGSGDYEQYF
14 | TRBJ2-1 | NA | TRBV5-1 | CASSLAGSSNEQFF
22 | TRBJ1-5 | NA | TRBV10-1 | CASSEFWLRDRDWDLRNQPQHF
15 | TRBJ2-7 | NA | TRBV7-9 | CASRRSSGGPYEQYF
13 | TRBJ1-6 | NA | TRBV5-8 | CASNWGRNSPLHF
15 | TRBJ1-2 | NA | TRBV19 | CASSIVEPRIYGYTF
12 | TRBJ2-5 | NA | TRBV6-1 | CASSELKETQYF
15 | TRBJ1-2 | once | TRBV27 | CASSPASRANYGYTF
14 | TRBJ1-1 | NA | TRBV12-5 | CASATDSVHTEAFF
13 | TRBJ1-2 | NA | TRBV12-3/TRBV12-4 | CASSPTAGYGYTF
21 | TRBJ2-2 | once | TRBV27 | CASSFDNSPFTSGRLGGELFF
14 | TRBJ1-4 | NA | TRBV9 | CASSSGQMSEKLFF
14 | TRBJ1-6 | NA | TRBV19 | CASWSGSFNSPLHF
16 | TRBJ2-5 | once | TRBV4-2 | CASSQADSGGAETQYF
19 | TRBJ2-7 | NA | TRBV24-1 | CATSDPGLAGGRRSYEQYF
15 | TRBJ1-5 | NA | TRBV21-1 | CASSKGGHINQPQHF
15 | TRBJ2-5 | NA | TRBV2 | CASSADRAEEETQYF
15 | TRBJ2-3 | NA | TRBV13 | CASSLGLADTDTQYF
15 | TRBJ2-5 | NA | TRBV9 | CASSVGSGRGETQYF
16 | TRBJ2-2 | NA | TRBV5-4 | CASSLVAPLEAGELFF
14 | TRBJ1-1 | NA | TRBV19 | CASSPRQYRTEAFF
15 | TRBJ1-6 | NA | TRBV13 | CASSLQQGALSPLHF
13 | TRBJ1-1 | few | TRBV18 | CASSPQLNTEAFF
15 | TRBJ1-2 | NA | TRBV5-1 | CASSFDRTSNYGYTF
17 | TRBJ2-3 | NA | TRBV10-3 | CAISGRTGVLRTDTQYF
15 | TRBJ1-1 | NA | TRBV19 | CASMVSGGMNTEAFF
16 | TRBJ1-5 | NA | TRBV7-8 | CASGQSQGASNQPQHF
19 | TRBJ2-2 | NA | TRBV27 | CASSFRRQRLSAGTGELFF
16 | TRBJ2-3 | NA | TRBV5-4 | CASSLALAGVTDTQYF
14 | TRBJ2-5 | NA | TRBV9 | CASSVGGAQETQYF
14 | TRBJ1-2 | NA | TRBV28 | CASSLSAGGYGYTF
17 | TRBJ2-5 | NA | TRBV30 | CAWSVDRGAVFQETQYF
15 | TRBJ1-5 | NA | TRBV5-6 | CASSFLGPGNQPQHF
16 | TRBJ2-1 | NA | TRBV6-5 | CASSYESGSLRNEQFF
18 | TRBJ2-1 | NA | TRBV11-3 | CASSRLAGGPSKANEQFF
16 | TRBJ1-3 | NA | TRBV4-1 | CASSQGTGGVRNTIYF
15 | TRBJ2-5 | once | TRBV7-9 | CASSHPKGAQETQYF
15 | TRBJ2-7 | NA | TRBV11-2 | CASSFRPGRSYEQYF
15 | TRBJ1-5 | NA | TRBV28 | CASSFPGAGNQPQHF
12 | TRBJ1-2 | NA | TRBV6-5 | CASPGQMYGYTF
13 | TRBJ2-1 | NA | TRBV29-1 | CSVESSVDNEQFF
19 | TRBJ2-7 | NA | TRBV11-2 | CASSAKTGANLWGGYEQYF
15 | TRBJ2-5 | NA | TRBV27 | CASSSGQGGQETQYF
13 | TRBJ1-5 | few | TRBV28 | CASIDRPSQPQHF
15 | TRBJ2-7 | NA | TRBV7-8 | CASSPRTGGSYEQYF
12 | TRBJ1-4 | NA | TRBV15 | CATRGGNEKLFF
14 | TRBJ2-7 | NA | TRBV5-1 | CASSFQGGSYEQYF
16 | TRBJ1-1 | once | TRBV2 | CASSKGGQGVATEAFF
13 | TRBJ1-2 | NA | TRBV7-8 | CASSQGGNYGYTF
15 | TRBJ2-2 | NA | TRBV19 | CASSIDRTNTGELFF
12 | TRBJ2-5 | NA | TRBV12-5 | CASGLDLETQYF
18 | TRBJ2-2 | NA | TRBV11-3 | CASSLPLGSGRGAGELFF
14 | TRBJ2-7 | few | TRBV7-2 | CASSQLAGKDEQYF
14 | TRBJ1-2 | NA | TRBV6-5 | CASSYSGTHYGYTF